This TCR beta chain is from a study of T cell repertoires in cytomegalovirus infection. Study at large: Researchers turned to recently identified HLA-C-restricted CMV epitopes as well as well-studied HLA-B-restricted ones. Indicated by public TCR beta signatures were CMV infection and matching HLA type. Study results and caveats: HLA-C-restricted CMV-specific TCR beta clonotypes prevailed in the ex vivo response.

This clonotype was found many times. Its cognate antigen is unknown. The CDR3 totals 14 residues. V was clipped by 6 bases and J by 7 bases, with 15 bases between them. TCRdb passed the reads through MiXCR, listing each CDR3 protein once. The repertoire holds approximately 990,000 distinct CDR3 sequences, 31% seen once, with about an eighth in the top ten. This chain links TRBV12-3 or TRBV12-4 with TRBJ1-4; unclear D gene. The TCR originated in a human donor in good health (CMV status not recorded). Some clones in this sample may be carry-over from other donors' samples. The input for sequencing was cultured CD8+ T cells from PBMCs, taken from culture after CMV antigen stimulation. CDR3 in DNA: TGTGCCAGCAGCCCAGACTGGCGGGGTGAAAAACTGTTTTTT. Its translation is CASSPDWRGEKLFF.